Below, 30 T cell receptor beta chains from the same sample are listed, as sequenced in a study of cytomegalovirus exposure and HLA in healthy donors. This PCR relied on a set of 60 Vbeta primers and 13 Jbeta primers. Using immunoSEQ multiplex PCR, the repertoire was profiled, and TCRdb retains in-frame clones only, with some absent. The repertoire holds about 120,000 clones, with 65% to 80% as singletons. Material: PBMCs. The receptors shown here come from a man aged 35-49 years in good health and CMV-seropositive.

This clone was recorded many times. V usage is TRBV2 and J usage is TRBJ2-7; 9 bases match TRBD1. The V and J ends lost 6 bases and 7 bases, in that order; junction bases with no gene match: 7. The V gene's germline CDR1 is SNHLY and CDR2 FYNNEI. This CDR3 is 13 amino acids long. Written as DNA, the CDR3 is TGTGCCAGCAGCCCGGGACAGGGAATAGAGCAGTACTTC. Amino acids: CASSPGQGIEQYF.

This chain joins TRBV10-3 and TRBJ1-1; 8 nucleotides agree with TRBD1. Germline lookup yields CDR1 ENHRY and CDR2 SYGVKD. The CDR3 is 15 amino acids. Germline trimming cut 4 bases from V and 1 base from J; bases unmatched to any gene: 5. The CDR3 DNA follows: TGTGCCATCAGTGGGACAGGGAGGGCGAACACTGAAGCTTTCTTT. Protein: CAISGTGRANTEAFF.

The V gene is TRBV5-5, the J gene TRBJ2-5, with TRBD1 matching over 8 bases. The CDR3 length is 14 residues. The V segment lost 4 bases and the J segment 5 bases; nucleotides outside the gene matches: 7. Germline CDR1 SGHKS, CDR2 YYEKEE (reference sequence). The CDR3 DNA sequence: TGTGCCAGCAGCCACACTAACAGGGGGGAGACCCAGTACTTC. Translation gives CASSHTNRGETQYF.

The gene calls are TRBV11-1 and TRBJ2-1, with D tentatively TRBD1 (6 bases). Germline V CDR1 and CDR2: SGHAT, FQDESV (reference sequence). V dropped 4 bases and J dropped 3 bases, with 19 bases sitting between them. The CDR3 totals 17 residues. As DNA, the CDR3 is TGTGCCAGCAGCTCCTTGGGCCTCCGGGACAACTACAATGAGCAGTTCTTC. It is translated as CASSSLGLRDNYNEQFF.

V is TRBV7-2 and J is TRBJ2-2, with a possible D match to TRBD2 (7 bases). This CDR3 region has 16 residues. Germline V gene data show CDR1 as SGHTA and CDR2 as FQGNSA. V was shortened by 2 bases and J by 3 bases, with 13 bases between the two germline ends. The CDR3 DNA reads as TGTGCCAGCAGCTTAAGGGGGGGAGGGGACACCGGGGAGCTGTTTTTT. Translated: CASSLRGGGDTGELFF.

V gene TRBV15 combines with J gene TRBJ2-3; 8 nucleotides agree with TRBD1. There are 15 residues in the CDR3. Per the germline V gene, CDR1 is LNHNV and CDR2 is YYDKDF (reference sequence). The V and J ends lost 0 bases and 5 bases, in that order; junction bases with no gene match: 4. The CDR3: CATSRETGVVDTQYF. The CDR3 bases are TGTGCCACCAGCAGAGAGACAGGGGTCGTAGATACGCAGTATTTT.

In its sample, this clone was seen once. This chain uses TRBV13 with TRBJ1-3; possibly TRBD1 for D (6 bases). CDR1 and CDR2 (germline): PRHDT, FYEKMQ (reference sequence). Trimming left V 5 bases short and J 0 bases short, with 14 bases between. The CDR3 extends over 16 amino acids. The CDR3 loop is CASSHRDTSSGNTIYF. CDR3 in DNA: TGTGCCAGCAGCCACCGGGACACTAGCTCTGGAAACACCATATATTTT.

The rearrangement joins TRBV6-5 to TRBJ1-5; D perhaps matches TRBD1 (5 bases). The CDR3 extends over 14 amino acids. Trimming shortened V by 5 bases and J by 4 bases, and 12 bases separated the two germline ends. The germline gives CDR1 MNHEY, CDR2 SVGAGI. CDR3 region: CASSPRGSNQPQHF. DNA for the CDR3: TGTGCCAGCAGTCCGCGGGGGAGTAATCAGCCCCAGCATTTT.

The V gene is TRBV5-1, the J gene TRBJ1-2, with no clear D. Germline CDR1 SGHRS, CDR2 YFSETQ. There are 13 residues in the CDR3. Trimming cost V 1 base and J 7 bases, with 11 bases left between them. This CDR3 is CASSLMREAGYTF. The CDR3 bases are TGCGCCAGCAGCTTGATGAGGGAGGCTGGCTACACCTTC.

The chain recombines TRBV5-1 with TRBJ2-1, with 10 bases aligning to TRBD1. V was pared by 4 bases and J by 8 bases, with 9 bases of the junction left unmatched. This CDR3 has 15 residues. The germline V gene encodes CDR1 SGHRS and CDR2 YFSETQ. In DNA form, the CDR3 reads TGCGCCAGCAGCCAGGGACAGGGGCCGGGGTATGAGCAGTTCTTC. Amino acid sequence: CASSQGQGPGYEQFF.

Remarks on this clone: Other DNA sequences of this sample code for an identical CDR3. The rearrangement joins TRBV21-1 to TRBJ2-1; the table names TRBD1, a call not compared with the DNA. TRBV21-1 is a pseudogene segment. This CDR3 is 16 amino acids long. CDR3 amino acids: CASRTYGTGKNNEQFF. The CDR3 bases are TGTGCCAGCAGGACCTATGGGACAGGGAAAAACAATGAGCAGTTCTTC.

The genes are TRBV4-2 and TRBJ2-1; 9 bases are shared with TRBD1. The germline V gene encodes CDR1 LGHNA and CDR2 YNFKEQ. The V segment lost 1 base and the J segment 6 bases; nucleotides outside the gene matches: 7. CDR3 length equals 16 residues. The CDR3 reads CASSQGEDRGRNEQFF. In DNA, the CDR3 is TGTGCCAGCAGCCAAGGAGAGGACAGGGGTCGCAATGAGCAGTTCTTC.

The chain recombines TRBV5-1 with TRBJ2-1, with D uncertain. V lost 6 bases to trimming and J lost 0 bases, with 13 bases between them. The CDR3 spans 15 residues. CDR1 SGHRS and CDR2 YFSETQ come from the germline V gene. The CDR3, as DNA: TGCGCCAGCACTTTTTTGGTGAGCTCCTACAATGAGCAGTTCTTC. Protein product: CASTFLVSSYNEQFF.

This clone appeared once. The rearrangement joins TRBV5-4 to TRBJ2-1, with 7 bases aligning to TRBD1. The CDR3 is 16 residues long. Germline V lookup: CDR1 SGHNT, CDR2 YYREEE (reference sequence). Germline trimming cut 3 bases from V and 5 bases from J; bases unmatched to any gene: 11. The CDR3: CASSSRQGGQHNEQFF. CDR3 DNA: TGTGCCAGCAGCTCCCGACAGGGCGGACAGCACAATGAGCAGTTCTTC.

The CDR3 nucleotides are TGCAGCGGGAGGGCAGGGACCTACAATGAGCAGTTCTTC. This gives the protein CSGRAGTYNEQFF. V is TRBV29-1 and J is TRBJ2-1, with D maybe TRBD2 (6 bases). The germline gives CDR1 SQVTM, CDR2 ANQGSEA. Trimming took 7 bases from V and 2 from J, leaving 12 bases between them. The CDR3 totals 13 residues.

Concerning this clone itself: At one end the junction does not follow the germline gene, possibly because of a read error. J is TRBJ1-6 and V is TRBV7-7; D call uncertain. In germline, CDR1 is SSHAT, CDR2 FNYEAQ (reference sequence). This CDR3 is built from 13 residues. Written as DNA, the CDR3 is TGTGCTAGCAGCTGGGCCAAGTTATCACCCCTCCACTTT. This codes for CASSWAKLSPLHF.

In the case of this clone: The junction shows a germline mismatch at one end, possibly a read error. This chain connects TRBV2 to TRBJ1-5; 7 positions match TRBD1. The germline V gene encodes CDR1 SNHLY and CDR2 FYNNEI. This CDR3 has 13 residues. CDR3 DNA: TGTGCCAGCAGCGCCTATGGACCCGGACAGGCTAATTTT. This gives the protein CASSAYGPGQANF.

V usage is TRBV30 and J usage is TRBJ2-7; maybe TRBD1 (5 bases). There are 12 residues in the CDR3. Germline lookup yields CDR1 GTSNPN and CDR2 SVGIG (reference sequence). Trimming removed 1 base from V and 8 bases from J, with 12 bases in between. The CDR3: CAWSESGFQQYF. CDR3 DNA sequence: TGTGCCTGGAGTGAGTCAGGGTTCCAGCAGTACTTC.

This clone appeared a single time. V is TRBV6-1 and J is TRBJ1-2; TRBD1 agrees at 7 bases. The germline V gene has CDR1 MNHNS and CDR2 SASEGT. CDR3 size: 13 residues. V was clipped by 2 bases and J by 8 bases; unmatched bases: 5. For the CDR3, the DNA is TGTGCCAGCAGTGAACAGGGGGTTCGGGGCTACACCTTC. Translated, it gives CASSEQGVRGYTF.

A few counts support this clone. The CDR3: CASSLGGQPGETQYF. Written as DNA, the CDR3 is TGTGCCAGCAGCTTAGGGGGACAGCCGGGGGAGACCCAGTACTTC. This sequence joins TRBV11-3 and TRBJ2-5; TRBD1 agrees at 7 bases. Germline CDR1 reads SGHNT; CDR2 reads YENEEA. Trimming at V came to 1 base and at J to 5 bases, leaving 7 bases not matched to a gene. The CDR3 is 15 residues long.

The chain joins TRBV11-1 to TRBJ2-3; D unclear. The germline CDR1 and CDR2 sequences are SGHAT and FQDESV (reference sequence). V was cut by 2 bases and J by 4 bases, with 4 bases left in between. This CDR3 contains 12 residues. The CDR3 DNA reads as TGTGCCAGCAGCTTACCCTCAGATACGCAGTATTTT. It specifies CASSLPSDTQYF.

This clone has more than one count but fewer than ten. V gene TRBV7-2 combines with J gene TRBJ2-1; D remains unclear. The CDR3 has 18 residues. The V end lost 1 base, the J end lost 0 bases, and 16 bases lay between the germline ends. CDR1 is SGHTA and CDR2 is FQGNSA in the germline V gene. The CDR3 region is CASSLGGTAQSSYNEQFF. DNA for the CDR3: TGTGCCAGCAGCTTAGGTGGTACAGCACAAAGCTCCTACAATGAGCAGTTCTTC. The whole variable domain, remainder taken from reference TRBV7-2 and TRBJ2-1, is GAGVSQSPSNKVTEKGKDVELRCDPISGHTALYWYRQSLGQGLEFLIYFQGNSAPDKSGLPSDRFSAERTGGSVSTLTIQRTQQEDSAVYLCASSLGGTAQSSYNEQFFGPGTRLTVL.

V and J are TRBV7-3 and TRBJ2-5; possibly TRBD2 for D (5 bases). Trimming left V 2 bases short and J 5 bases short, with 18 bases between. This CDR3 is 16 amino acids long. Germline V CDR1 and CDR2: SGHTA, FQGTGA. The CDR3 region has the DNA TGTGCCAGCAGCTTAGGGTATTTGGAAGGGAGTGAGACCCAGTACTTC. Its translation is CASSLGYLEGSETQYF.

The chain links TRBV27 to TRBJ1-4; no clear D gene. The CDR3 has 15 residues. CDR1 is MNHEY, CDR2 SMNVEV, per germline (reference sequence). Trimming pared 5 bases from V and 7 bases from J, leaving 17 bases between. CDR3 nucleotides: TGTGCCAGCAGTCCAAGAGACCCCTCGGGTGAAAAACTGTTTTTT. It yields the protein CASSPRDPSGEKLFF.

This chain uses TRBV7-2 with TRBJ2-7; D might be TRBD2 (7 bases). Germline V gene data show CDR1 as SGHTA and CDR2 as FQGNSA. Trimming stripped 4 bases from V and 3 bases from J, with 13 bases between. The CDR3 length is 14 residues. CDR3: CASSSAGTIYEQYF. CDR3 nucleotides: TGTGCCAGCAGCTCAGCGGGGACAATCTACGAGCAGTACTTC.

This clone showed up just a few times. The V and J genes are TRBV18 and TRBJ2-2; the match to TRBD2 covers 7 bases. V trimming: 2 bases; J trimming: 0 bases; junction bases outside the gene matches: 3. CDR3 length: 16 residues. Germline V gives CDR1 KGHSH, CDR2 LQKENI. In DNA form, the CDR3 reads TGTGCCAGCTCACCAAGCCGGGGGGCGAACACCGGGGAGCTGTTTTTT. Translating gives CASSPSRGANTGELFF.

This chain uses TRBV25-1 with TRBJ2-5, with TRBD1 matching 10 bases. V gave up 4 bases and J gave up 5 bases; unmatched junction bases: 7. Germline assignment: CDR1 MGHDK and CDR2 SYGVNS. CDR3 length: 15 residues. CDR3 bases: TGTGCCAGCAGTGGGGACAGGGGTGTGGTGGAGACCCAGTACTTC. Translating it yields CASSGDRGVVETQYF.

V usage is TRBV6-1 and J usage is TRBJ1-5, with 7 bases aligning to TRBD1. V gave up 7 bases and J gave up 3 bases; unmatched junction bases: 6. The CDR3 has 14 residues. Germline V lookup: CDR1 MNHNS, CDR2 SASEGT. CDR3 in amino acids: CASNNDRVNQPQHF. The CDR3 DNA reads TGTGCCAGCAATAATGACAGGGTCAATCAGCCCCAGCATTTT.

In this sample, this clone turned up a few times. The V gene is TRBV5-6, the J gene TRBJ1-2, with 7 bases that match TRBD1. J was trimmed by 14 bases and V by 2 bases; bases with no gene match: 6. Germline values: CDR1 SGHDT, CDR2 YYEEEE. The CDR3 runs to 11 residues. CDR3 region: CASSLTGVETF. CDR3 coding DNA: TGTGCCAGCAGCTTAACAGGGGTGGAAACCTTC.

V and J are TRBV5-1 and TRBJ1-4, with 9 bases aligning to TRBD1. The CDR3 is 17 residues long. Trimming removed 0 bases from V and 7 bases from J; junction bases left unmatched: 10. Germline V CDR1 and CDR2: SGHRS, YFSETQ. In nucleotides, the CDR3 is TGCGCCAGCAGCTTGGGACAGGGGGAGGGTCCTGGTGAAAAACTGTTTTTT. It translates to CASSLGQGEGPGEKLFF.